A selection of T cell receptor beta chains follows, all from one sample in a study of spatial heterogeneity in lung cancer. Each CDR3 protein is one row after TCRdb ran MiXCR on the 5' RACE reads. The top ten clones hold 6.2% of a sample with 75,000 to 85,000 distinct CDR3 sequences, approximately 20% of them seen once. The starting material was PBMCs, obtained at surgery. Every receptor here comes from a male donor with early-stage non-small cell lung cancer. The CDR3 runs from the conserved cysteine through the conserved F or W. Fields, in order: clone size, J gene, V gene, D gene, CDR3 protein, CDR3 DNA. D genes are given only for firm matches. Clone size is not always given. Where it is, it says once, few, many or a class for expanded clones.

abundance: .; j_gene: TRBJ1-1; v_gene: TRBV2; d_gene: .; CDR3aa: CASTVNTEAFF; CDR3nt: TGTGCCAGCACCGTGAACACTGAAGCTTTCTTT
abundance: .; j_gene: TRBJ2-7; v_gene: TRBV29-1; d_gene: .; CDR3aa: CSVETPGVSYEQYF; CDR3nt: TGCAGCGTTGAAACCCCCGGGGTCTCCTACGAGCAGTACTTC
abundance: .; j_gene: TRBJ1-2; v_gene: TRBV2; d_gene: .; CDR3aa: CASSWDGYTF; CDR3nt: TGTGCCAGCAGTTGGGATGGCTACACCTTC
abundance: few; j_gene: TRBJ2-3; v_gene: TRBV5-1; d_gene: TRBD2; CDR3aa: CASSLDKTSGRTDTQYF; CDR3nt: TGCGCCAGCAGCTTGGATAAGACTAGCGGGAGGACAGATACGCAGTATTTT
abundance: few; j_gene: TRBJ2-7; v_gene: TRBV20-1; d_gene: TRBD2; CDR3aa: CSARGTSAEQYF; CDR3nt: TGCAGTGCTAGAGGGACTAGCGCCGAGCAGTACTTC
abundance: few; j_gene: TRBJ2-7; v_gene: TRBV3-1; d_gene: .; CDR3aa: CASSQVVTDEQYF; CDR3nt: TGTGCCAGCAGCCAAGTAGTCACGGACGAGCAGTACTTC
abundance: .; j_gene: TRBJ2-7; v_gene: TRBV5-6; d_gene: TRBD1; CDR3aa: CASSLGTGFYEQYF; CDR3nt: TGTGCCAGCAGCTTGGGGACAGGCTTCTACGAGCAGTACTTC
abundance: .; j_gene: TRBJ1-6; v_gene: TRBV4-2; d_gene: TRBD1; CDR3aa: CASSQVQGQGDSPLHF; CDR3nt: TGTGCCAGCAGCCAAGTCCAAGGACAGGGCGATTCACCCCTCCACTTT
abundance: few; j_gene: TRBJ2-7; v_gene: TRBV2; d_gene: .; CDR3aa: CASTRGRSYEQYF; CDR3nt: TGTGCCAGCACAAGGGGCCGATCCTACGAGCAGTACTTC
abundance: .; j_gene: TRBJ1-1; v_gene: TRBV2; d_gene: .; CDR3aa: CASGGDFTEAFF; CDR3nt: TGTGCCAGCGGGGGGGACTTCACTGAAGCTTTCTTT
abundance: few; j_gene: TRBJ1-5; v_gene: TRBV4-2; d_gene: .; CDR3aa: CASSPAGGDQPQHF; CDR3nt: TGTGCCAGCAGCCCAGCTGGCGGGGATCAGCCCCAGCATTTT
abundance: .; j_gene: TRBJ2-1; v_gene: TRBV28; d_gene: TRBD2; CDR3aa: CASSSSGRASQFF; CDR3nt: TGTGCCAGCAGTTCTAGCGGGAGGGCCTCGCAGTTCTTC
abundance: many; j_gene: TRBJ2-1; v_gene: TRBV29-1; d_gene: .; CDR3aa: CSVRVLLGEGNEQFF; CDR3nt: TGCAGCGTTCGGGTCCTACTAGGAGAGGGCAATGAGCAGTTCTTC
abundance: .; j_gene: TRBJ2-7; v_gene: TRBV10-3; d_gene: .; CDR3aa: CAISEAGYEQYF; CDR3nt: TGTGCCATCAGTGAGGCGGGCTACGAGCAGTACTTC
abundance: .; j_gene: TRBJ2-1; v_gene: TRBV3-1; d_gene: TRBD2; CDR3aa: CASSQNLAGGSSEQFF; CDR3nt: TGTGCCAGCAGCCAAAACCTAGCGGGAGGTAGCAGTGAGCAGTTCTTC
abundance: .; j_gene: TRBJ2-3; v_gene: TRBV25-1; d_gene: .; CDR3aa: CASSEGTASTDTQYF; CDR3nt: TGTGCCAGCAGTGAAGGGACGGCGTCCACAGATACGCAGTATTTT
abundance: few; j_gene: TRBJ1-4; v_gene: TRBV28; d_gene: .; CDR3aa: CASSPGYTNEKLFF; CDR3nt: TGTGCCAGCAGTCCAGGGTATACTAATGAAAAACTGTTTTTT
abundance: .; j_gene: TRBJ2-1; v_gene: TRBV28; d_gene: TRBD1; CDR3aa: CASSLPGQGAGEQFF; CDR3nt: TGTGCCAGCAGTCTCCCGGGACAGGGGGCCGGTGAGCAGTTCTTC
abundance: few; j_gene: TRBJ2-5; v_gene: TRBV5-1; d_gene: .; CDR3aa: CASSLESGSAQWPQYF; CDR3nt: TGCGCCAGCAGCTTGGAGAGCGGCTCGGCCCAGTGGCCCCAGTACTTC
abundance: .; j_gene: TRBJ2-1; v_gene: TRBV6-2/TRBV6-3; d_gene: TRBD1; CDR3aa: CASSSADRVGSEQFF; CDR3nt: TGTGCCAGCAGTTCCGCCGACAGGGTCGGAAGTGAGCAGTTCTTC
abundance: .; j_gene: TRBJ2-7; v_gene: TRBV7-3; d_gene: .; CDR3aa: CASSPSGDPYEQYF; CDR3nt: TGTGCCAGCAGCCCTTCCGGGGATCCCTACGAGCAGTACTTC
abundance: few; j_gene: TRBJ2-4; v_gene: TRBV9; d_gene: .; CDR3aa: CASSVEAGVAKNIQYF; CDR3nt: TGTGCCAGCAGCGTAGAGGCAGGTGTAGCCAAAAACATTCAGTACTTC
abundance: few; j_gene: TRBJ2-2; v_gene: TRBV7-3; d_gene: .; CDR3aa: CASSSSGTPTGELFF; CDR3nt: TGTGCCAGCAGCTCTTCCGGGACTCCCACCGGGGAGCTGTTTTTT
abundance: .; j_gene: TRBJ2-7; v_gene: TRBV5-6; d_gene: TRBD2; CDR3aa: CASSFPSGGSNYEQYF; CDR3nt: TGTGCCAGCAGCTTCCCCTCGGGCGGGAGTAACTACGAGCAGTACTTC
abundance: few; j_gene: TRBJ2-7; v_gene: TRBV6-1; d_gene: .; CDR3aa: CASREQGWSYEQYF; CDR3nt: TGTGCCAGCAGGGAACAGGGCTGGTCCTACGAGCAGTACTTC
abundance: .; j_gene: TRBJ2-5; v_gene: TRBV5-5; d_gene: TRBD2; CDR3aa: CASSLGRGGLLTQYF; CDR3nt: TGTGCCAGCAGCCTCGGCCGGGGGGGCTTGTTGACCCAGTACTTC
abundance: .; j_gene: TRBJ2-5; v_gene: TRBV29-1; d_gene: .; CDR3aa: CSVEEGSGPLVLGTQYF; CDR3nt: TGCAGCGTTGAAGAGGGATCAGGGCCTCTAGTTTTGGGGACCCAGTACTTC
abundance: .; j_gene: TRBJ2-7; v_gene: TRBV10-2; d_gene: .; CDR3aa: CASSGIRVHEQYF; CDR3nt: TGCGCCAGCAGTGGGATCAGGGTCCACGAGCAGTACTTC
abundance: .; j_gene: TRBJ2-1; v_gene: TRBV20-1; d_gene: TRBD1; CDR3aa: CSAGLQGNEQFF; CDR3nt: TGCAGTGCGGGTCTACAGGGGAATGAGCAGTTCTTC
abundance: .; j_gene: TRBJ2-4; v_gene: TRBV5-1; d_gene: TRBD1; CDR3aa: CASSLAVTGGDIQYF; CDR3nt: TGCGCCAGCAGCTTGGCCGTAACAGGGGGCGACATTCAGTACTTC
abundance: many; j_gene: TRBJ2-2; v_gene: TRBV29-1; d_gene: .; CDR3aa: CSVDGGRIGELFF; CDR3nt: TGCAGCGTTGACGGGGGCAGAATCGGGGAGCTGTTTTTT
abundance: many; j_gene: TRBJ1-5; v_gene: TRBV28; d_gene: .; CDR3aa: CASSDRRGNQPQHF; CDR3nt: TGTGCCAGCTCTGACAGGAGGGGAAATCAGCCCCAGCATTTT
abundance: .; j_gene: TRBJ2-5; v_gene: TRBV11-3; d_gene: .; CDR3aa: CASSLGGPGLVETQYF; CDR3nt: TGTGCCAGCAGCCTGGGTGGGCCCGGGCTGGTTGAGACCCAGTACTTC
abundance: .; j_gene: TRBJ1-6; v_gene: TRBV28; d_gene: .; CDR3aa: CASESGGRNSPLHF; CDR3nt: TGTGCCAGCGAATCCGGGGGCCGGAATTCACCCCTCCACTTT
abundance: many; j_gene: TRBJ2-3; v_gene: TRBV4-3; d_gene: .; CDR3aa: CASSQDWGLRTDTQYF; CDR3nt: TGCGCCAGCAGCCAAGATTGGGGGCTGAGGACAGATACGCAGTATTTT
abundance: .; j_gene: TRBJ1-1; v_gene: TRBV4-1; d_gene: TRBD1; CDR3aa: CASSQRDRANTEAFF; CDR3nt: TGCGCCAGCAGCCAGCGGGACAGGGCGAACACTGAAGCTTTCTTT
abundance: few; j_gene: TRBJ2-5; v_gene: TRBV2; d_gene: .; CDR3aa: CASRTGGAETQYF; CDR3nt: TGTGCCAGCAGAACAGGGGGGGCGGAGACCCAGTACTTC
abundance: .; j_gene: TRBJ2-7; v_gene: TRBV27; d_gene: TRBD2; CDR3aa: CASSSTSGSPPYEQYF; CDR3nt: TGTGCCAGCAGTTCCACCAGCGGGAGCCCACCCTACGAGCAGTACTTC
abundance: many; j_gene: TRBJ2-7; v_gene: TRBV27; d_gene: .; CDR3aa: CALLQGVLANEQYF; CDR3nt: TGTGCCCTATTGCAGGGGGTGCTAGCGAATGAGCAGTACTTC
abundance: many; j_gene: TRBJ2-7; v_gene: TRBV29-1; d_gene: .; CDR3aa: CSGTGPHSYEQYF; CDR3nt: TGCAGCGGGACCGGGCCGCACTCCTACGAGCAGTACTTC
abundance: .; j_gene: TRBJ1-2; v_gene: TRBV3-1; d_gene: .; CDR3aa: CASSLSGDGYTF; CDR3nt: TGTGCCAGCAGCCTTTCAGGGGATGGCTACACCTTC
abundance: .; j_gene: TRBJ2-2; v_gene: TRBV28; d_gene: .; CDR3aa: CASISGTNTGELFF; CDR3nt: TGTGCCAGCATTTCAGGGACGAACACCGGGGAGCTGTTTTTT
abundance: .; j_gene: TRBJ2-2; v_gene: TRBV11-2; d_gene: TRBD1; CDR3aa: CASSPRDRYTGELFF; CDR3nt: TGTGCCAGCAGCCCCCGGGACAGATACACCGGGGAGCTGTTTTTT
abundance: few; j_gene: TRBJ2-5; v_gene: TRBV6-6; d_gene: TRBD2; CDR3aa: CASRVRGGRDETQYF; CDR3nt: TGTGCCAGCAGGGTACGGGGCGGGAGGGATGAGACCCAGTACTTC
abundance: .; j_gene: TRBJ2-5; v_gene: TRBV7-6; d_gene: .; CDR3aa: CASSLGTEETQYF; CDR3nt: TGTGCCAGCAGCTTAGGGACAGAAGAGACCCAGTACTTC
abundance: .; j_gene: TRBJ2-1; v_gene: TRBV27; d_gene: TRBD2; CDR3aa: CASSPLAGPEFF; CDR3nt: TGTGCCAGCAGTCCCTTAGCGGGTCCGGAGTTCTTC
abundance: medium-sized; j_gene: TRBJ1-2; v_gene: TRBV29-1; d_gene: .; CDR3aa: CSVELAPDSYTF; CDR3nt: TGCAGCGTTGAATTAGCGCCTGACTCCTACACCTTC